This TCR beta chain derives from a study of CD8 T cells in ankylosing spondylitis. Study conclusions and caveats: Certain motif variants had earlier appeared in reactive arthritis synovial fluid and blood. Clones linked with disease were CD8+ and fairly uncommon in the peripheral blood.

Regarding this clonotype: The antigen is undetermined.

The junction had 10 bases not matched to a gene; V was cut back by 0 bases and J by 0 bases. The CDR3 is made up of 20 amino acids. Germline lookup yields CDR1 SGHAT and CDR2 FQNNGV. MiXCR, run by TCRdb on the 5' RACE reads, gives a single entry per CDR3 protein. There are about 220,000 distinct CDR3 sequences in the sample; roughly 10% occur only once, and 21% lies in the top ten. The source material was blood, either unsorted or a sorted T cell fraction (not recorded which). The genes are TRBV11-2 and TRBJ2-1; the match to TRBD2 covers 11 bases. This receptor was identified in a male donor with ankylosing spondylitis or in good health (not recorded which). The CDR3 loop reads CASSLDGSSGGPSSYNEQFF. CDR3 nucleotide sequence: TGTGCCAGCAGCTTAGATGGGTCTAGCGGGGGGCCGAGCTCCTACAATGAGCAGTTCTTC. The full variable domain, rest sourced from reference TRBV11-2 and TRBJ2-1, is EAGVAQSPRYKIIEKRQSVAFWCNPISGHATLYWYQQILGQGPKLLIQFQNNGVVDDSQLPKDRFSAERLKGVDSTLKIQPAKLEDSAVYLCASSLDGSSGGPSSYNEQFFGPGTRLTVL.